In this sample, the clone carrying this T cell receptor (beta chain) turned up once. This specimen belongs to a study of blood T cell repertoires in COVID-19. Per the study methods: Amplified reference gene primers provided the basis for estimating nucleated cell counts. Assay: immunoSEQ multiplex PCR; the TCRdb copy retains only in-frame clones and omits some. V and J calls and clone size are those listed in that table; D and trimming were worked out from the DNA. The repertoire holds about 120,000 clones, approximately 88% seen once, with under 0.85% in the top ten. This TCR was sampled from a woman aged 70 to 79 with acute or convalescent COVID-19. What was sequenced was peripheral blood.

CDR3 sequence (DNA): TGCGCCAGCAGCTTGGAGGCGGCTAGCGGGAGCTACGAGCAGTACTTC. Translating it yields CASSLEAASGSYEQYF. The chain has TRBV5-1 and TRBJ2-7; 10 nucleotides agree with TRBD2. The CDR3 spans 16 residues. V was pared by 0 bases and J by 3 bases, with 6 bases of the junction left unmatched. Looked up from germline, CDR1 is SGHRS and CDR2 is YFSETQ. Supplemented by reference TRBV5-1 and TRBJ2-7, the full variable domain reads KAGVTQTPRYLIKTRGQQVTLSCSPISGHRSVSWYQQTPGQGLQFLFEYFSETQRNKGNFPGRFSGRQFSNSRSEMNVSTLELGDSALYLCASSLEAASGSYEQYFGPGTRLTVT.